The sequence of this T cell receptor (beta chain) was determined in a study of T cell changes during pregnancy in multiple sclerosis. TCRdb's table, derived via immunoSEQ multiplex PCR, lists solely in-frame clones and lacks some. The sample gives under 50,000 clones, 80% to 90% of which show up once; roughly 1.2% is in the top ten. CDR1 SGHDT and CDR2 YYEEEE come from the germline V gene. This CDR3 contains 15 residues. V shed 5 bases, J shed 2 bases, and the junction held 7 bases outside the gene matches. This chain joins TRBV5-6 and TRBJ2-1; 7 nucleotides match TRBD2. The sequence came from a female donor with multiple sclerosis, enrolled in a pregnancy study. Sequencing used CD4+ T cells from peripheral blood mononuclear cells, obtained after pregnancy. Here the CDR3 DNA reads TGTGCCAGCAGGTGGGGGGGAATAGCCTACAATGAGCAGTTCTTC. The encoded protein is CASRWGGIAYNEQFF. The full variable domain, with the rest looked up from reference TRBV5-6 and TRBJ2-1, is DAGVTQSPTHLIKTRGQQVTLRCSPKSGHDTVSWYQQALGQGPQFIFQYYEEEERQRGNFPDRFSGHQFPNYSSELNVNALLLGDSALYLCASRWGGIAYNEQFFGPGTRLTVL.